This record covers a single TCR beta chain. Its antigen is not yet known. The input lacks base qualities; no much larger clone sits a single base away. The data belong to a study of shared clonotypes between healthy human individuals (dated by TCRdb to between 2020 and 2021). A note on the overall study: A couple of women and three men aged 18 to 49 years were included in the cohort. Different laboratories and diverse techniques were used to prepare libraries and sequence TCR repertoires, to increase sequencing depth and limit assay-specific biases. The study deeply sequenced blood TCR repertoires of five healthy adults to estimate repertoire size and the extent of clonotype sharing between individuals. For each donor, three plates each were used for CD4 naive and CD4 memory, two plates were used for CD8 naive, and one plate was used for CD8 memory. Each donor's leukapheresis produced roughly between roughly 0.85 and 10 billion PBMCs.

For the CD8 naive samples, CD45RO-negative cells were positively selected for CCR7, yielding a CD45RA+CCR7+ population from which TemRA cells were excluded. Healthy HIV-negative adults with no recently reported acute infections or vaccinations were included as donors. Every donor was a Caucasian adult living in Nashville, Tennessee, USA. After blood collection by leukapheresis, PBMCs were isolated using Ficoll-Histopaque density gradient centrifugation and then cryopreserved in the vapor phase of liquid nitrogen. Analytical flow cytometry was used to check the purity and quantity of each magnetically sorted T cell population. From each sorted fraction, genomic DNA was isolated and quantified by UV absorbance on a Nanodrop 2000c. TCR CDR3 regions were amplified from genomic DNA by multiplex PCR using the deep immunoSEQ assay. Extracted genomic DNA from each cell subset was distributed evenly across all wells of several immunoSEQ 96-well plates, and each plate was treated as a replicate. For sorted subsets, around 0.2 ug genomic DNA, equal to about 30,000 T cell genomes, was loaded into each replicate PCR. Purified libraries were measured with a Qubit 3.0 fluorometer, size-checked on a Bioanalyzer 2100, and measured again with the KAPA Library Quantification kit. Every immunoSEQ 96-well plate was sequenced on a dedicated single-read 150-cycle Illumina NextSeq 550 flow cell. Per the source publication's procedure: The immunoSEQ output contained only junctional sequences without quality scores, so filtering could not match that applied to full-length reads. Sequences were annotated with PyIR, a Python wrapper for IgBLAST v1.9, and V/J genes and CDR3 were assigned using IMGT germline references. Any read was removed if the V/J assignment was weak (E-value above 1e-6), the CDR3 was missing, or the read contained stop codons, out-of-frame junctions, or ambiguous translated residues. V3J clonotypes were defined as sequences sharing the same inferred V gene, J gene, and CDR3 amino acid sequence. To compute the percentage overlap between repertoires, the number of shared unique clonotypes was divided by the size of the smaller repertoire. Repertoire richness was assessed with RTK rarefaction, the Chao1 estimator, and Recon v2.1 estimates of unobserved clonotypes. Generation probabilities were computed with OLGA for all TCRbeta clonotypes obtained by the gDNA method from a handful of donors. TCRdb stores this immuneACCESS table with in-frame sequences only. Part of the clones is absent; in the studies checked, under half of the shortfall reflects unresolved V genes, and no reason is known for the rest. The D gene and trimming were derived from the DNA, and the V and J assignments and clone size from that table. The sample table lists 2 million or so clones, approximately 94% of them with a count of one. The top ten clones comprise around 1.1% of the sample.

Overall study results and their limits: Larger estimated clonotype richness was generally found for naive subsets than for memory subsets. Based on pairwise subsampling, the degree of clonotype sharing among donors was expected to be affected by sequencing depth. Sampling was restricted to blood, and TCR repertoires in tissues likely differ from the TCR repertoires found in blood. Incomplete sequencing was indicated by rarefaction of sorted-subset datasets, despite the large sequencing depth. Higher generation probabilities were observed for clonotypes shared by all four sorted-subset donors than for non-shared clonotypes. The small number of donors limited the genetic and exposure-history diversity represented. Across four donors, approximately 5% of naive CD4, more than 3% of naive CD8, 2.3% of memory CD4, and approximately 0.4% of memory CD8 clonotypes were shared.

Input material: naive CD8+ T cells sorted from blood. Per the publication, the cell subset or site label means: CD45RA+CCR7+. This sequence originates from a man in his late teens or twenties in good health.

Read as DNA, the sequence is TGTGCCAGCAGTGAAATCCTGCGAATGACAGGCCTAACCTACGAGCAGTACTTC. Translation gives CASSEILRMTGLTYEQYF. The sequence joins TRBV2 to TRBJ2-7; TRBD1 could be the D gene, as 6 bases match. The CDR3 measures 18 amino acids from cysteine to phenylalanine. This entry keeps only the CDR3 DNA: 54 bases, framed from base 1. Via the germline V gene, CDR1 is SNHLY and CDR2 FYNNEI. V is clipped by 2 bases and J by 2 bases, and the sequence between their germline boundaries is 22 bases long.